Below, 19 T cell receptor beta chains from the same sample are listed, as sequenced in a study of blood T cell repertoires in COVID-19. The method was immunoSEQ multiplex PCR; TCRdb's version includes in-frame clones alone and lacks a portion of them. The table shows about 52,000 clones, with 75% to 90% occurring only once. The sequenced sample consisted of peripheral blood. All receptors derive from a man aged 55 to 70 with active COVID-19.

CDR3: CASSARYRFSGNTIYF. In nucleotides, the CDR3 is TGTGCCAGCAGCGCCCGCTACAGGTTCTCTGGAAACACCATATATTTT. The V and J genes are TRBV9 and TRBJ1-3; D is perhaps TRBD1 (5 bases). Trimming removed 3 bases from V and 0 bases from J, with 13 bases in between. This CDR3 is built from 16 residues. From germline, CDR1 is SGDLS and CDR2 YYNGEE.

The V and J genes are TRBV7-2 and TRBJ2-1; possible D gene TRBD2, 7 bases. Trimming took 2 bases from V and 8 from J, leaving 10 bases between them. CDR3 length: 13 amino acids. In germline, CDR1 is SGHTA, CDR2 FQGNSA. The CDR3 region has the DNA TGTGCCAGCAGCTTATTGGGGGGGCATGAGCAGTTCTTC. Translated, it gives CASSLLGGHEQFF.

The chain combines TRBV2 with TRBJ2-7; tentatively, D is TRBD1 (5 bases). CDR1 is SNHLY and CDR2 is FYNNEI in the germline V gene. The CDR3 covers 14 residues. Trimming left V 3 bases short and J 0 bases short, with 9 bases between. The CDR3 DNA reads as TGTGCCAGCAGTGACCCGGACACCTCCTACGAGCAGTACTTC. This gives the protein CASSDPDTSYEQYF.

This clone was counted between two and nine times. CDR3 coding DNA: TGTGCCAGCAGTGAAGGGGAAGGGGCTGGGACAGATACGCAGTATTTT. Amino acids: CASSEGEGAGTDTQYF. The chain carries TRBV6-1 and TRBJ2-3; TRBD1 might be the D (5 bases). The CDR3 is 16 residues long. Germline V gives CDR1 MNHNS, CDR2 SASEGT. Between the trimmed V and J ends, which lost 1 base and 3 bases, there was a span of 14 bases.

The chain has TRBV4-3 and TRBJ1-1; 7 bases line up with TRBD1. J was trimmed by 1 base and V by 4 bases; bases with no gene match: 3. In germline, CDR1 is LGHNA, CDR2 YSLEER. The CDR3 consists of 14 residues. This CDR3 is CASSRTGSNTEAFF. CDR3 coding DNA: TGCGCCAGCAGCCGGACAGGATCGAACACTGAAGCTTTCTTT.

The V and J genes are TRBV11-2 and TRBJ2-3; D perhaps matches TRBD2 (6 bases). Germline values: CDR1 SGHAT, CDR2 FQNNGV. V lost 3 bases and J lost 0, with 10 bases in between. CDR3 length: 15 amino acids. The CDR3 DNA is TGTGCCAGCAGCTTTAGCGGAACTAGCACAGATACGCAGTATTTT. Translation: CASSFSGTSTDTQYF.

The chain carries TRBV6-1 and TRBJ1-3, with 7 nucleotides matching TRBD1. The CDR3 is made up of 17 amino acids. The ends lost 3 bases at V and 3 bases at J; junction bases unmatched: 11. CDR1 is MNHNS and CDR2 is SASEGT in the germline V gene. The chain's CDR3 is CASSDGSRQGGGNTIYF. The CDR3 nucleotides read TGTGCCAGCAGTGATGGATCTAGACAGGGAGGTGGAAACACCATATATTTT.

The chain joins TRBV4-1 to TRBJ2-1; 8 nucleotides agree with TRBD2. The germline CDR1 and CDR2 sequences are MGHRA and YSYEKL. V gave up 7 bases and J gave up 9 bases; unmatched junction bases: 11. The CDR3 is made up of 14 amino acids. For the CDR3, the DNA is TGCGCCAGCACCCCCCAAGCGGGAGATGTTGAGCAGTTCTTC. Protein product: CASTPQAGDVEQFF.

The chain combines TRBV6-6 with TRBJ2-5, with TRBD1 as a possible D gene (6 bases). The V end was cut by 6 bases, the J end by 5 bases, with 10 bases between. The germline V gene encodes CDR1 MNHNY and CDR2 SVGAGI (reference sequence). CDR3 length: 12 amino acids. The CDR3 nucleotides are TGTGCCAGCAGCCCAGGGGCTGAGACCCAGTACTTC. Translating it yields CASSPGAETQYF.

The gene calls are TRBV18 and TRBJ2-1; 10 nucleotides agree with TRBD2. V lost 0 bases, J lost 9 bases, and 8 bases stayed unmatched. The germline V gene has CDR1 KGHSH and CDR2 LQKENI. The CDR3 is 16 amino acids. The CDR3 DNA sequence: TGTGCCAGCTCACCACCGGGGTTAGCGGGAGGTAGTGAGCAGTTCTTC. This gives the protein CASSPPGLAGGSEQFF.

The chain combines TRBV2 with TRBJ1-1; TRBD1 aligns across 8 bases. With V trimmed by 9 bases and J by 5 bases, 8 bases remained unmatched. The CDR3 has 13 amino acids. From germline, CDR1 is SNHLY and CDR2 FYNNEI. In DNA form, the CDR3 reads TGTGCCAGTACCCAGGGGGCAGGTACTGAAGCTTTCTTT. Its protein product is CASTQGAGTEAFF.

The chain is built from TRBV18 and TRBJ2-3, with D hard to call. Trimming removed 0 bases from V and 0 bases from J, with 4 bases in between. Germline V CDR1 and CDR2: KGHSH, LQKENI. There are 14 residues in the CDR3. This CDR3 reads CASSPPESTDTQYF. CDR3 DNA: TGTGCCAGCTCACCACCTGAGAGCACAGATACGCAGTATTTT.

The chain uses TRBV9 and TRBJ2-1; 10 bases agree with TRBD2. V dropped 0 bases and J dropped 7; count of bases not matched to a gene: 7. The germline CDR1 and CDR2 sequences are SGDLS and YYNGEE. The CDR3 runs to 16 residues. CDR3 nucleotides: TGTGCCAGCAGCGTAGGGCCCAGCGGGAGGGGTAATGAGCAGTTCTTC. Translation gives CASSVGPSGRGNEQFF.

The J gene is TRBJ2-4, the V gene TRBV30, with TRBD2 matching over 7 bases. The J segment lost 0 bases and the V segment lost 1 base, leaving 3 bases of the junction unmatched. The length of the CDR3 is 15 residues. Germline V CDR1 and CDR2: GTSNPN, SVGIG (reference sequence). CDR3 DNA: TGTGCCTGGAGTGGGGGGGGAGGAGCCAAAAACATTCAGTACTTC. It translates to CAWSGGGGAKNIQYF.

The genes are TRBV9 and TRBJ1-2; 11 nucleotides agree with TRBD1. CDR1 and CDR2 (germline): SGDLS, YYNGEE. This CDR3 region has 14 residues. J lost 7 bases, V lost 4 bases, and 6 bases had no gene match. The CDR3 here is CASSQGQGASGYTF. DNA for the CDR3: TGTGCCAGCAGCCAAGGACAGGGGGCGAGTGGCTACACCTTC.

Concerning this clone: The identical CDR3 is also encoded by other nucleotide sequences in the sample. The chain links TRBV9 to TRBJ1-5, with a weak D call TRBD1 (6 bases). V was shortened by 5 bases and J by 0 bases, with 9 bases between the two germline ends. The CDR3 has 14 amino acids. CDR1 is SGDLS, CDR2 YYNGEE, per germline. CDR3 DNA: TGTGCCAGCAGTCGGACAGATAGCAATCAGCCCCAGCATTTT. It encodes CASSRTDSNQPQHF.

The CDR3 DNA follows: TGTGCCAGCACGGGACAACGGGGCGGGGAGCTGTTTTTT. It translates to CASTGQRGGELFF. The chain uses TRBV6-5 and TRBJ2-2; D is perhaps TRBD1 (6 bases). The CDR3 loop spans 13 amino acids. V gave up 7 bases and J gave up 7 bases, with 13 bases separating them. The germline V gene encodes CDR1 MNHEY and CDR2 SVGAGI.

This sequence joins TRBV7-8 and TRBJ2-2; D is unresolved. The CDR3 has 11 residues. Germline CDR1 is SGHVS and CDR2 is FQNEAQ. V lost 6 bases and J 6 bases, leaving 5 bases between the germline ends. CDR3 bases: TGTGCCAGCAGTCTCTCCGGGGAGCTGTTTTTT. Protein: CASSLSGELFF.

The V call is TRBV19, the J call TRBJ2-1; D might be TRBD2 (6 bases). This CDR3 is 15 amino acids long. Germline CDR1 LNHDA, CDR2 SQIVND (reference sequence). The V end lost 1 base, the J end lost 7 bases, and 14 bases lay between the germline ends. CDR3 sequence: CASSIALDYSNEQFF. The CDR3 coding sequence is TGTGCCAGTAGTATAGCGCTGGACTACTCGAATGAGCAGTTCTTC.